The source of this T cell receptor (beta chain) is a study of T-cell reconstitution after alpha-beta-depleted transplantation in children. The TCRbeta library was prepared with unique molecular identifiers. Each CDR3 protein gets one entry after TCRdb re-called the PCR reads with MiXCR. The profile shows 700,000 to 850,000 distinct CDR3 sequences, around 15% of them singletons. The study, taken as a whole, reports: At around two months after transplant, the alpha-beta T cells were reportedly derived from several hundred expanded clones that came from non-depleted graft cells. T-cell numbers and diversity one year post-transplant derived largely from freshly generated T cells. Surviving thymic progenitors and recipient T cells were the source of high TCRbeta diversity at day 60 in some patients.

A word on this clonotype: Its antigen is not known.

Per the germline V gene, CDR1 is LNHDA and CDR2 is SQIVND (reference sequence). This CDR3 spans 19 amino acids. Trimming took 5 bases from V and 4 from J; bases not matched to a gene: 20. The chain employs TRBV19 and TRBJ1-5; 7 positions match TRBD1. The receptor's source is a male patient under 18 who had a stem cell transplant for acute lymphoblastic leukemia, so the T cells may come from the graft donor. Source: PBMCs, mostly from graft donor cells, taken 360 days after TCRalphabeta/CD19-depleted stem cell transplant. The CDR3 coding sequence is TGTGCCAGTAGTTTAACAGGGGCGCAGTCTGGTTCCGTTAATCAGCCCCAGCATTTT. As protein: CASSLTGAQSGSVNQPQHF.